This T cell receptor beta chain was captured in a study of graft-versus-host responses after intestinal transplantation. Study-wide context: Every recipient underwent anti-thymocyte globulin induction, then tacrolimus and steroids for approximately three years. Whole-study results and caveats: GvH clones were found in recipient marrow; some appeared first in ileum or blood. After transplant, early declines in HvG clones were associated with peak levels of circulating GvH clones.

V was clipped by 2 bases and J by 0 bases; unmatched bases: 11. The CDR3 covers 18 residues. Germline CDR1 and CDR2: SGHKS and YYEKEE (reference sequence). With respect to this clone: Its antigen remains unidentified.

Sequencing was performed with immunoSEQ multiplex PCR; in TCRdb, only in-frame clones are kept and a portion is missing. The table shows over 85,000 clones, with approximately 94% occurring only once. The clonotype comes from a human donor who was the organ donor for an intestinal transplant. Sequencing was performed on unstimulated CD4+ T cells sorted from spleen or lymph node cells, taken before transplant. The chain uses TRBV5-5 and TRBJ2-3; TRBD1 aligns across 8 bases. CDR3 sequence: CASSLGRGLDVSTDTQYF. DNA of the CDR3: TGTGCCAGCAGCTTAGGCAGGGGGCTTGATGTTAGCACAGATACGCAGTATTTT.